Presented here are 22 T cell receptor beta chains from one specimen sequenced in a study of regulatory T cells in long-lasting Graves disease. TCR beta libraries were built with iRepertoire HTBI primers and Arm-PCR of CDR3 regions. TCRdb fed the multiplex PCR reads into MiXCR, producing one record per CDR3 protein. The table lists some 350,000 distinct CDR3 sequences, 16% of them singletons. Noted time point: newly diagnosed GD, antithyroid drugs for less than 3 months. Extracted RNA from PBMCs served as the source of the TCR library. This same sample was also part of a study on T cells in Graves' hyperthyroidism and ophthalmopathy.

Source: peripheral blood mononuclear cells (PBMCs), taken at new diagnosis, from a patient treated with antithyroid drugs. These receptors all come from a woman younger than 35 with Graves disease.

This clonotype was counted at least ten times. The chain combines TRBV5-1 with TRBJ2-2, with D unclear. V lost 2 bases to trimming and J lost 4 bases, with 9 bases between them. CDR1 is SGHRS, CDR2 YFSETQ, per germline. The CDR3 sequence is 14 residues long. The CDR3 nucleotides read TGCGCCAGCAGCTTAGGTCACCTCACCGGGGAGCTGTTTTTT. The encoded protein is CASSLGHLTGELFF.

This clonotype was picked up many times. The rearrangement links TRBV6-2 or TRBV6-3 to TRBJ2-7, with 7 bases that match TRBD1. J gave up 3 bases and V 2 bases, and 7 bases lay outside the gene matches. This CDR3 comprises 15 residues. Germline values: CDR1 MNHEY, CDR2 SVGEGT. The CDR3 DNA sequence: TGTGCCAGCAGTTACCGACAGGGCGAGAACTACGAGCAGTACTTC. The encoded protein is CASSYRQGENYEQYF.

This clonotype was picked up many times. This chain links TRBV11-2 with TRBJ2-7; TRBD1 matches at 7 bases. This CDR3 is 16 amino acids long. Germline V gene sequence: CDR1 SGHAT, CDR2 FQNNGV. V was clipped by 5 bases and J by 0 bases; unmatched bases: 10. CDR3 sequence (DNA): TGTGCCAGCAGCCGTGGACAGGACAGGTACTCCTACGAGCAGTACTTC. This codes for CASSRGQDRYSYEQYF.

Of note for this clonotype: A single base separates this from a much larger clone, so it may be a read error. V and J are TRBV3-1 and TRBJ1-4, with unresolved D. The length of the CDR3 is 14 residues. Germline CDR1 is LGHDT and CDR2 is YNNKEL (reference sequence). The CDR3 DNA is TGTTCCAGCAGCCCCATAGTTGGTAATGAAAAACTGTTTTTT. Its translation is CSSSPIVGNEKLFF.

The table lists this clonotype with many counts. The rearrangement uses TRBV11-2 and TRBJ2-1; perhaps D is TRBD1 or TRBD2 (5 bases each). Germline CDR1 SGHAT, CDR2 FQNNGV. The CDR3 has 17 amino acids. Trimming took off 1 base at V and 5 bases at J, with 18 bases between the two ends. The DNA for the CDR3 is TGTGCCAGCAGCTTAGGAATTCGGGGCAGGGACGACAATGAGCAGTTCTTC. Its protein is CASSLGIRGRDDNEQFF.

This clonotype appeared a few times. V gene TRBV25-1 combines with J gene TRBJ2-7; possibly TRBD2 for D (5 bases). The CDR3 consists of 14 residues. V was cut by 11 bases and J by 0 bases, with 17 bases left in between. Per germline, CDR1 MGHDK and CDR2 SYGVNS. The CDR3 bases are TGTGCCGGCTCTTCGACGGGGAGCTCCTACGAGCAGTACTTC. Amino acid sequence: CAGSSTGSSYEQYF.

This chain uses TRBV7-9 with TRBJ1-2; 8 nucleotides agree with TRBD1. J gave up 7 bases and V 2 bases, and 12 bases lay outside the gene matches. This CDR3 region has 16 residues. From germline, CDR1 is SEHNR and CDR2 FQNEAQ (reference sequence). The CDR3 coding sequence is TGTGCCAGCAGCTTATGGGGAACAGGGGGTGTATTTGGCTACACCTTC. Its protein is CASSLWGTGGVFGYTF.

This clonotype was counted at least ten times. The chain recombines TRBV28 with TRBJ2-1, with 7 positions matching TRBD1. Trimming removed 6 bases from V and 10 bases from J; junction bases left unmatched: 6. CDR1 is MDHEN, CDR2 SYDVKM, per germline. The CDR3 is 12 residues long. Here the CDR3 reads CASSRTGYEQFF. The CDR3, as DNA: TGTGCCAGCAGCAGGACAGGATACGAGCAGTTCTTC.

The V gene is TRBV27, the J gene TRBJ2-5; possible D gene TRBD1, 6 bases. This CDR3 has 18 amino acids. CDR1 MNHEY and CDR2 SMNVEV come from the germline V gene (reference sequence). V was pared by 1 base and J by 4 bases, with 22 bases between. CDR3 region: CASSLLRVRDTRPETQYF. DNA of the CDR3: TGTGCCAGCAGTTTATTGAGGGTCCGGGACACCCGCCCAGAGACCCAGTACTTC.

The chain uses TRBV20-1 and TRBJ1-6, with D perhaps matching TRBD1 (5 bases). The germline V gene encodes CDR1 DFQATT and CDR2 SNEGSKA (reference sequence). Trimming took 1 base from V and 6 from J, leaving 7 bases between them. CDR3 length equals 13 residues. As DNA, the CDR3 is TGCAGTGCTAGAGCTGACAGTAATTCACCCCTCCACTTT. This encodes CSARADSNSPLHF.

The V call is TRBV6-2 or TRBV6-3, the J call TRBJ2-1; D is unresolved. The CDR3 has 15 residues. Germline lookup yields CDR1 MNHEY and CDR2 SVGEGT. The ends were cut back, 3 bases at V and 2 bases at J, with 11 bases in the middle. The CDR3 is CASSYSDRPYNEQFF. CDR3 bases: TGTGCCAGCAGTTATAGTGACCGACCCTACAATGAGCAGTTCTTC.

This clonotype was found many times. This chain joins TRBV7-8 and TRBJ1-5; TRBD1 is a possible D gene (6 bases). Germline values: CDR1 SGHVS, CDR2 FQNEAQ. The CDR3 consists of 16 residues. Trimming stripped 0 bases from V and 7 bases from J, with 16 bases between. CDR3 region: CASSLARVQGRQPQHF. CDR3 sequence (DNA): TGTGCCAGCAGCTTAGCGAGGGTACAGGGTAGGCAGCCCCAGCATTTT.

J is TRBJ1-5 and V is TRBV18; TRBD1 matches at 11 bases. Per the germline V gene, CDR1 is KGHSH and CDR2 is LQKENI. The CDR3 sequence is 16 residues long. Unmatched junction bases numbered 12, after V lost 8 bases and J lost 6 bases. The DNA of the CDR3 is TGTGCCAGCCGTCGTCCCGGGACAGGGGGTATTCAGCCCCAGCATTTT. Residues: CASRRPGTGGIQPQHF.

With respect to this clonotype: The junction does not match germline at one end; this may be a read error. The chain combines TRBV5-1 with TRBJ2-2; D ambiguous. Germline assignment: CDR1 SGHRS and CDR2 YFSETQ. The CDR3 totals 12 residues. CDR3 in amino acids: CPSSPPTGELFF. In DNA form, the CDR3 reads TGCCCCAGCAGCCCTCCTACCGGGGAGCTGTTTTTT.

This clonotype has a handful of counts. This chain connects TRBV5-6 to TRBJ2-1; no definite D call. The V and J ends lost 2 bases and 0 bases respectively, with 9 bases between them. CDR1 and CDR2 (germline): SGHDT, YYEEEE. CDR3 length: 15 residues. The CDR3 region is CASSLQYYSYNEQFF. Written as DNA, the CDR3 is TGTGCCAGCAGCTTACAATATTACTCCTACAATGAGCAGTTCTTC.

In its sample, this clonotype was seen many times. The chain is built from TRBV2 and TRBJ1-4; maybe TRBD1 (6 bases). The germline gives CDR1 SNHLY, CDR2 FYNNEI. This CDR3 has 16 residues. V dropped 8 bases and J dropped 3 bases, with 19 bases sitting between them. CDR3 amino acids: CASRRSGQNPNEKLFF. The CDR3 DNA is TGTGCCAGCCGACGATCCGGACAGAACCCTAATGAAAAACTGTTTTTT.

This clonotype has ten or more counts. This chain joins TRBV20-1 and TRBJ2-2, with 11 bases aligning to TRBD2. This CDR3 spans 14 amino acids. Germline values: CDR1 DFQATT, CDR2 SNEGSKA (reference sequence). J lost 5 bases, V lost 6 bases, and 5 bases had no gene match. The CDR3 here is CSARLAGSTGELFF. Written as DNA, the CDR3 is TGCAGTGCAAGACTAGCGGGGTCGACCGGGGAGCTGTTTTTT.

This clonotype was counted only a few times. This chain uses TRBV9 with TRBJ2-2, with D uncertain. Trimming left V 4 bases short and J 4 bases short, with 8 bases between. In germline, CDR1 is SGDLS, CDR2 YYNGEE. The CDR3 is 13 residues long. CDR3 in amino acids: CASSRTITGELFF. The CDR3 nucleotides are TGTGCCAGCAGCCGGACCATCACCGGGGAGCTGTTTTTT. Full variable domain (outside the CDR3, taken from reference TRBV9 and TRBJ2-2): DSGVTQTPKHLITATGQRVTLRCSPRSGDLSVYWYQQSLDQGLQFLIQYYNGEERAKGNILERFSAQQFPDLHSELNLSSLELGDSALYFCASSRTITGELFFGEGSRLTVL.

This clonotype was found a few times. The chain has TRBV7-6 and TRBJ1-5; D unclear. Trimming left V 2 bases short and J 6 bases short, with 11 bases between. Germline CDR1 reads SGHVS; CDR2 reads FNYEAQ. The CDR3 is 14 amino acids. Here the CDR3 DNA reads TGTGCCAGCAGCTTAATTCAGGTCGGTCAGCCCCAGCATTTT. Translating it yields CASSLIQVGQPQHF. The full variable domain, with the rest looked up from reference TRBV7-6 and TRBJ1-5, is GAGVSQSPRYKVTKRGQDVALRCDPISGHVSLYWYRQALGQGPEFLTYFNYEAQQDKSGLPNDRFSAERPEGSISTLTIQRTEQRDSAMYRCASSLIQVGQPQHFGDGTRLSIL.

This clonotype was picked up one time. Since a much larger clone is just one base distant, this may be a read error. CDR3: CASSYSGMGNTGEPFF. CDR3 DNA: TGTGCCAGCAGTTACTCAGGGATGGGGAACACCGGGGAGCCGTTTTTT. This chain joins TRBV6-9 and TRBJ2-2; possibly TRBD1 or TRBD2 for D (5 bases each). CDR3 length equals 16 residues. Per germline, CDR1 MNHGY and CDR2 SVAAGI.

The sample holds a few counts of this clonotype. This rearrangement joins TRBV5-1 to TRBJ1-1; no clear D. The CDR3 covers 14 residues. Between the trimmed V and J ends, which lost 3 bases and 2 bases, there was a span of 11 bases. CDR1 is SGHRS, CDR2 YFSETQ, per germline. CDR3 nucleotide sequence: TGCGCCAGCAGCTCCAAGATAGATAACACTGAAGCTTTCTTT. Protein product: CASSSKIDNTEAFF.

This chain links TRBV20-1 with TRBJ2-3; 8 bases agree with TRBD1. J gave up 8 bases and V 3 bases, and 10 bases lay outside the gene matches. Per germline, CDR1 DFQATT and CDR2 SNEGSKA (reference sequence). The CDR3 is made up of 14 amino acids. The CDR3 nucleotides read TGCAGTGCTAGCGCAGGGGGCCTCCAAGGTACGCAGTATTTT. It encodes CSASAGGLQGTQYF.